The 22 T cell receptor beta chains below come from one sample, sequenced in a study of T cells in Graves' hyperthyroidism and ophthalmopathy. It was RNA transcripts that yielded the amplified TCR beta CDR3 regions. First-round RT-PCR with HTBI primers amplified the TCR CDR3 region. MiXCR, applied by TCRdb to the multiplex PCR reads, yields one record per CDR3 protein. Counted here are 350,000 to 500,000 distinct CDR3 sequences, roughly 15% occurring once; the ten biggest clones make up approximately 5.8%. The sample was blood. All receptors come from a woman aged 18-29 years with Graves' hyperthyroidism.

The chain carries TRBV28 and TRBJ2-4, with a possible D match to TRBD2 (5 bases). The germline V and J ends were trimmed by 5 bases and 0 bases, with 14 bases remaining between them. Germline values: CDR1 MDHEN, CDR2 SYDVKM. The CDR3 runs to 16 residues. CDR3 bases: TGTGCCAGCAGTCTAACGGGCGCGGGAGCCAAAAACATTCAGTACTTC. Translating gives CASSLTGAGAKNIQYF.

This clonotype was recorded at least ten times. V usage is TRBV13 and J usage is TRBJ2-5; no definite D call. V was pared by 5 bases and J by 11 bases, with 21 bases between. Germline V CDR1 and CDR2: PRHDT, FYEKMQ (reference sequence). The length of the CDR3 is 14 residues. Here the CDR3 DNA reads TGTGCCAGCAGCCTCGGATTTACAGAGACCCCTCAGTACTTC. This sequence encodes CASSLGFTETPQYF.

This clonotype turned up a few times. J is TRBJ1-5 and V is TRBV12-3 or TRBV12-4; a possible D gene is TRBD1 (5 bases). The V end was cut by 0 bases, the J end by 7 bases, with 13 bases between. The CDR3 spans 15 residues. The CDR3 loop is CASSLASSGRQPQHF. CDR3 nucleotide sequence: TGTGCCAGCAGTTTAGCGTCCTCAGGGCGACAGCCCCAGCATTTT.

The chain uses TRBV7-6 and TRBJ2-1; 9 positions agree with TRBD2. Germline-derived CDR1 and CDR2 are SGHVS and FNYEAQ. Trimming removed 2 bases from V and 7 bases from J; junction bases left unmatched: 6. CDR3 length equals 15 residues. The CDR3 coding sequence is TGTGCCAGCAGCTTACAGAAGCGGGAGGTTAATGAGCAGTTCTTC. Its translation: CASSLQKREVNEQFF.

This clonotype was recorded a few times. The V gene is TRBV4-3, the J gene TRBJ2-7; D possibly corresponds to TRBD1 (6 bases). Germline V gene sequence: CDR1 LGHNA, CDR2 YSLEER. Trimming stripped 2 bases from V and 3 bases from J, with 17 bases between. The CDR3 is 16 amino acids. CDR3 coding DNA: TGCGCCAGCAGCCAATACCGGGACAACCCATTCTACGAGCAGTACTTC. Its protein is CASSQYRDNPFYEQYF.

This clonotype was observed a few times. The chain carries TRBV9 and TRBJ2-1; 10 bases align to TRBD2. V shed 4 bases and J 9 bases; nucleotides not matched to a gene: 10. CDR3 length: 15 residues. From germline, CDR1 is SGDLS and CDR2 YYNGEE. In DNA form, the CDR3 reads TGTGCCAGCAGCCCTGCTCTAGCGGGAGAGGTTGAGCAGTTCTTC. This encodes CASSPALAGEVEQFF. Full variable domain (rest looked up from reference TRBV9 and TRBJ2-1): DSGVTQTPKHLITATGQRVTLRCSPRSGDLSVYWYQQSLDQGLQFLIQYYNGEERAKGNILERFSAQQFPDLHSELNLSSLELGDSALYFCASSPALAGEVEQFFGPGTRLTVL.

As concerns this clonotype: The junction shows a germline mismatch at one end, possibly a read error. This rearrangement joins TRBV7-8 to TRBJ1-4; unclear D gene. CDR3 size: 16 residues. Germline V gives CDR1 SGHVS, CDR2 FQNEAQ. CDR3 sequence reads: CASSSAGRLGNGKLFF. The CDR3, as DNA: TGTGCCAGCAGCTCCGCTGGACGCTTGGGGAATGGAAAACTGTTTTTT.

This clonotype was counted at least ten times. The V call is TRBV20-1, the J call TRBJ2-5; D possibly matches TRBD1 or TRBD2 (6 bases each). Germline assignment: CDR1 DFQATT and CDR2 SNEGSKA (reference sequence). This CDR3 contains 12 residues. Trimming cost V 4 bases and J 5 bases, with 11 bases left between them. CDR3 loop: CSANTGRETQYF. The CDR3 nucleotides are TGCAGTGCTAACACAGGGAGGGAGACCCAGTACTTC.

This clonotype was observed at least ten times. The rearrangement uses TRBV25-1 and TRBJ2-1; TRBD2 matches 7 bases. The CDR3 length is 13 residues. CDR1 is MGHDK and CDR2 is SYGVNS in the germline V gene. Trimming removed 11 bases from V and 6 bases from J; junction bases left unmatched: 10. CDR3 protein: CASRVQRGNEQFF. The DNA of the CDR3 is TGTGCCTCCCGGGTCCAGCGGGGCAATGAGCAGTTCTTC.

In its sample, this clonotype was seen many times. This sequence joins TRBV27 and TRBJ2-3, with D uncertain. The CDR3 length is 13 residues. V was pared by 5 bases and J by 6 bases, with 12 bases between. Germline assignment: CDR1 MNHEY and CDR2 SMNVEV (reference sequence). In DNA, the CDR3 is TGTGCCAGCAGTCTCCCCGGCAGGGATACGCAGTATTTT. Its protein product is CASSLPGRDTQYF.

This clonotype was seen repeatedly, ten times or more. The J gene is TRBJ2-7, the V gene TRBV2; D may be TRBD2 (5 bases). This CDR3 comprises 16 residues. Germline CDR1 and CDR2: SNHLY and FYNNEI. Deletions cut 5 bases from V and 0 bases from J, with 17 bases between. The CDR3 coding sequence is TGTGCCAGCAGTTCCCCCGAGGGTGTCGACTCCTACGAGCAGTACTTC. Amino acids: CASSSPEGVDSYEQYF.

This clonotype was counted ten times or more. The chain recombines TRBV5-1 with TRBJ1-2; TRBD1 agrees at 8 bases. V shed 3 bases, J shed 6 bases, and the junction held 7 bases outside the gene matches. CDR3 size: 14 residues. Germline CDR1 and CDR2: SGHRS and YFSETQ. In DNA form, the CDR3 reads TGCGCCAGCAGCTCGGGACAGGAAGGGCATGGCTACACCTTC. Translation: CASSSGQEGHGYTF. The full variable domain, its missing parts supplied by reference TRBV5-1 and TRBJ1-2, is KAGVTQTPRYLIKTRGQQVTLSCSPISGHRSVSWYQQTPGQGLQFLFEYFSETQRNKGNFPGRFSGRQFSNSRSEMNVSTLELGDSALYLCASSSGQEGHGYTFGSGTRLTVV.

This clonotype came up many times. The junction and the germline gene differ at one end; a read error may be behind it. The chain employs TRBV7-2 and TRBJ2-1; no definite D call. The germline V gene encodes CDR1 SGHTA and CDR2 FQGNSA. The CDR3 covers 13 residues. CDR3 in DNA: TGTGCCAGCAGTTTAGGGCAGAACAATGAGCAGTTCTTC. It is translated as CASSLGQNNEQFF.

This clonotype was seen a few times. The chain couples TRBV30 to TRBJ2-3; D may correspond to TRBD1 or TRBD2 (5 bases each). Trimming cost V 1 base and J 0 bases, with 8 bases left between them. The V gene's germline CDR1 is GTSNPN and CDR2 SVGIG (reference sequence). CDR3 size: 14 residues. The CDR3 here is CAWSAGGSTDTQYF. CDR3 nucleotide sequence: TGTGCCTGGAGTGCTGGGGGTAGCACAGATACGCAGTATTTT. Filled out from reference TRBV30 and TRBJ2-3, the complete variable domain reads SQTIHQWPATLVQPVGSPLSLECTVEGTSNPNLYWYRQAAGRGLQLLFYSVGIGQISSEVPQNLSASRPQDRQFILSSKKLLLSDSGFYLCAWSAGGSTDTQYFGPGTRLTVL.

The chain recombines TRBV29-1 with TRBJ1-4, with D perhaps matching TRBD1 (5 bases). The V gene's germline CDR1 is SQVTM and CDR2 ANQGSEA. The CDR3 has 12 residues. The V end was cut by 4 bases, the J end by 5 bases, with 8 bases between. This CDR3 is CSVVGVNEKLFF. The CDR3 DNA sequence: TGCAGCGTTGTAGGGGTAAATGAAAAACTGTTTTTT.

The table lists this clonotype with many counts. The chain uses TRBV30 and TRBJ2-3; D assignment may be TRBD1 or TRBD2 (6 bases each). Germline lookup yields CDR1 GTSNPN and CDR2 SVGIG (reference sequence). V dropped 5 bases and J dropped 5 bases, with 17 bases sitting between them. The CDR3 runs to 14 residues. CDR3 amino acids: CAWQGGPGRDTQYF. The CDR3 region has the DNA TGTGCCTGGCAAGGGGGGCCGGGAAGAGATACGCAGTATTTT.

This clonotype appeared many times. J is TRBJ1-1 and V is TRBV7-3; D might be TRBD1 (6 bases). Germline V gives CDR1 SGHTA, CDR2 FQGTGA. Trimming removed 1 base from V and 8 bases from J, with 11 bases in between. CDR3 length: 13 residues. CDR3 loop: CASSLKGGAEAFF. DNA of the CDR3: TGTGCCAGCAGCTTAAAAGGGGGGGCAGAAGCTTTCTTT.

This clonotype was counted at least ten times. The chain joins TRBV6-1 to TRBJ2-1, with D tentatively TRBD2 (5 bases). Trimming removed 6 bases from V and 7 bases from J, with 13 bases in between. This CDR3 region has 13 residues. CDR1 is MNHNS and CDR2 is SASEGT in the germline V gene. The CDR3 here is CASSPPRGNEQFF. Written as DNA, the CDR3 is TGTGCCAGCAGCCCCCCTCGAGGGAATGAGCAGTTCTTC.

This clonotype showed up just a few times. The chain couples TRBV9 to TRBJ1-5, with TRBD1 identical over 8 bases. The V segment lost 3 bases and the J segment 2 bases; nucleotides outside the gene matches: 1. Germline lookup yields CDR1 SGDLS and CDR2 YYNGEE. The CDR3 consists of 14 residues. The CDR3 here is CASSETGGNQPQHF. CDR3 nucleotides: TGTGCCAGCAGCGAGACAGGGGGCAATCAGCCCCAGCATTTT.

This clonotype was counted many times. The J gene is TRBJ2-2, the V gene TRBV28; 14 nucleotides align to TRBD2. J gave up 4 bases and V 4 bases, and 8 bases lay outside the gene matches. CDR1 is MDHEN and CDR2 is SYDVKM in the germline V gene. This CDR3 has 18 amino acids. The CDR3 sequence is CASSSGLAGVAGTGELFF. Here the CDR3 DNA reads TGTGCCAGCAGTTCGGGACTAGCGGGAGTGGCGGGCACCGGGGAGCTGTTTTTT.

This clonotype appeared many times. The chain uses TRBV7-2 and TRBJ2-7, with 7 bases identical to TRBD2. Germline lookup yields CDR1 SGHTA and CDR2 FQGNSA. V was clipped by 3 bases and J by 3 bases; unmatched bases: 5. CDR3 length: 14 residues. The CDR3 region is CASSLSWGGYEQYF. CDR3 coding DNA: TGTGCCAGCAGCTTGTCGTGGGGGGGCTACGAGCAGTACTTC. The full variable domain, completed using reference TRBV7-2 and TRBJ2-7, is GAGVSQSPSNKVTEKGKDVELRCDPISGHTALYWYRQSLGQGLEFLIYFQGNSAPDKSGLPSDRFSAERTGGSVSTLTIQRTQQEDSAVYLCASSLSWGGYEQYFGPGTRLTVT.

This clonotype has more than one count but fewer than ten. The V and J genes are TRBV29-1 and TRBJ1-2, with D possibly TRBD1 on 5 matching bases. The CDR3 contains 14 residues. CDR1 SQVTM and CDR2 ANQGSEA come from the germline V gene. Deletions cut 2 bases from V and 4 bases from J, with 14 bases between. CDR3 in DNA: TGCAGCGTTGAATCGCAGGGTGGAAGCTATGGCTACACCTTC. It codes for CSVESQGGSYGYTF.